This T cell receptor (beta chain) was sequenced for a study of cytomegalovirus exposure and HLA in healthy donors. Primers: 60 Vbeta forward and 13 Jbeta reverse. The repertoire was sequenced with immunoSEQ multiplex PCR; TCRdb's copy has only in-frame clones and lacks some. The profile shows around 30,000 clones, less than 55% of them singletons. The CDR3 has 15 amino acids. Germline CDR1 MNHEY, CDR2 SVGAGI. Trimming cost V 0 bases and J 1 base, with 10 bases left between them. Study outcomes and limitations: Solely CMV serostatus was available to characterize immune exposure.

This clone showed up just once. The antigen is undetermined. This TCR was recovered from a woman aged 45-65 years in good health and CMV-seronegative. The sequenced material came from PBMCs. The chain has TRBV6-5 and TRBJ2-7; D remains ambiguous. The CDR3 is CASSYSSSQSYEQYF. The CDR3 nucleotides are TGTGCCAGCAGTTACTCCTCCTCCCAGTCCTACGAGCAGTACTTC.